The rows below give T cell receptor beta chains drawn from one sample of a study of read filtering for tumor transcriptome and immune sequencing. From the reads, TCRdb called clonotypes with MiXCR, one entry per CDR3 protein. The data hold more than 35,000 distinct CDR3 sequences, with around 13% observed a single time. The specimen sequenced was a population of CD138-negative cells sorted from bone marrow. Every receptor here comes from a donor at least 40 years old with multiple myeloma. CDR3s include the opening cysteine and the closing phenylalanine or tryptophan. Fields, in order: J gene, clone size, D gene, V gene, CDR3 protein, CDR3 DNA. The D gene is left open where the match is weak. Only some rows state a clone size, as once, few, many or a class for expanded clones.

j_gene: TRBJ2-7; abundance: many; d_gene: TRBD2; v_gene: TRBV19; CDR3aa: CASSTSGYEQYF; CDR3nt: TGTGCCAGTAGCACTAGCGGGTACGAGCAGTACTTC
j_gene: TRBJ2-2; abundance: few; d_gene: -; v_gene: TRBV19; CDR3aa: CASRTRELTGELFF; CDR3nt: TGCGCCAGTAGGACCAGGGAATTAACCGGGGAGCTGTTTTTT
j_gene: TRBJ2-1; abundance: -; d_gene: TRBD2; v_gene: TRBV7-9; CDR3aa: CASSFSGRFDNEQFF; CDR3nt: TGTGCCAGCAGCTTTAGCGGGAGGTTCGACAATGAGCAGTTCTTC
j_gene: TRBJ2-5; abundance: many; d_gene: TRBD1; v_gene: TRBV11-2; CDR3aa: CASSSLGGAAETQYF; CDR3nt: TGTGCCAGCAGCTCCCTAGGGGGCGCGGCGGAGACCCAGTACTTC
j_gene: TRBJ1-5; abundance: many; d_gene: -; v_gene: TRBV2; CDR3aa: CASSEGGGFQPQHF; CDR3nt: TGTGCCAGCAGTGAAGGCGGGGGGTTTCAGCCCCAGCATTTT
j_gene: TRBJ2-7; abundance: few; d_gene: -; v_gene: TRBV6-6; CDR3aa: CASRETRSSYEQYF; CDR3nt: TGTGCCAGCAGAGAGACACGATCCTCCTACGAGCAGTACTTC
j_gene: TRBJ2-5; abundance: few; d_gene: TRBD1; v_gene: TRBV10-2; CDR3aa: CANYTGGETQYF; CDR3nt: TGCGCCAACTATACAGGGGGAGAGACCCAGTACTTC
j_gene: TRBJ2-7; abundance: many; d_gene: TRBD2; v_gene: TRBV20-1; CDR3aa: CSASRGDSRGRAGDEQYF; CDR3nt: TGCAGTGCTAGTCGGGGGGATTCTCGCGGGAGGGCCGGCGACGAGCAGTACTTC
j_gene: TRBJ2-6; abundance: -; d_gene: -; v_gene: TRBV24-1; CDR3aa: CATSDYYTFSGANVLTF; CDR3nt: TGTGCCACCAGTGACTATTATACATTCTCTGGGGCCAACGTCCTGACTTTC
j_gene: TRBJ2-3; abundance: many; d_gene: -; v_gene: TRBV15; CDR3aa: CATSSDLKADTQYF; CDR3nt: TGTGCCACCAGCAGTGATTTAAAGGCAGATACGCAGTATTTT
j_gene: TRBJ2-3; abundance: many; d_gene: -; v_gene: TRBV29-1; CDR3aa: CSVDDDSSGTQYF; CDR3nt: TGCAGCGTTGACGACGACTCGTCCGGTACGCAGTATTTT
j_gene: TRBJ2-2; abundance: medium-sized; d_gene: -; v_gene: TRBV11-2; CDR3aa: CASSFPTGLVDTGELFF; CDR3nt: TGTGCCAGCAGCTTCCCCACTGGGCTAGTCGACACCGGGGAGCTGTTTTTT
j_gene: TRBJ2-2; abundance: many; d_gene: -; v_gene: TRBV29-1; CDR3aa: CSVTTGGGLDTGELFF; CDR3nt: TGCAGCGTTACAACGGGTGGAGGGTTGGACACCGGGGAGCTGTTTTTT
j_gene: TRBJ1-5; abundance: many; d_gene: -; v_gene: TRBV4-1; CDR3aa: CASSQEGLQPQHF; CDR3nt: TGCGCCAGCAGCCAAGAGGGGTTGCAGCCCCAGCATTTT
j_gene: TRBJ2-7; abundance: medium-sized; d_gene: -; v_gene: TRBV7-6; CDR3aa: CASSSGDEQYF; CDR3nt: TGTGCCAGCAGCTCGGGCGACGAGCAGTACTTC
j_gene: TRBJ2-4; abundance: -; d_gene: -; v_gene: TRBV5-1; CDR3aa: CASSLQTDQAKNIQHF; CDR3nt: TGCGCCAGCAGCTTGCAGACAGATCAAGCCAAAAACATTCAGCACTTC
j_gene: TRBJ2-7; abundance: -; d_gene: -; v_gene: TRBV29-1; CDR3aa: CSAEQGLGQYF; CDR3nt: TGCAGCGCCGAACAGGGCCTTGGGCAGTACTTC
j_gene: TRBJ2-1; abundance: -; d_gene: TRBD1; v_gene: TRBV5-4; CDR3aa: CASSLWDRSYNEEFF; CDR3nt: TGTGCCAGCAGCCTTTGGGACAGATCCTACAATGAGGAGTTCTTC
j_gene: TRBJ2-1; abundance: medium-sized; d_gene: -; v_gene: TRBV6-2/TRBV6-3; CDR3aa: CASSYSGMAGIYNEQFF; CDR3nt: TGTGCCAGCAGTTACTCCGGTATGGCGGGCATATACAATGAGCAGTTCTTC
j_gene: TRBJ2-1; abundance: many; d_gene: TRBD1; v_gene: TRBV20-1; CDR3aa: CSASKGARTNEQFF; CDR3nt: TGCAGTGCTAGTAAGGGGGCAAGGACCAATGAGCAGTTCTTC
j_gene: TRBJ2-1; abundance: many; d_gene: -; v_gene: TRBV5-4; CDR3aa: CASSPTAISSYNEQFF; CDR3nt: TGTGCCAGCAGCCCGACAGCTATTAGCTCCTACAATGAGCAGTTCTTC
j_gene: TRBJ2-1; abundance: many; d_gene: -; v_gene: TRBV5-1; CDR3aa: CASSLEGSYNEQFF; CDR3nt: TGCGCCAGCAGCTTGGAGGGGTCCTACAATGAGCAGTTCTTC
j_gene: TRBJ1-1; abundance: many; d_gene: -; v_gene: TRBV25-1; CDR3aa: CASSEWGRTEAFF; CDR3nt: TGTGCCAGCAGTGAATGGGGTAGGACTGAAGCTTTCTTT
j_gene: TRBJ2-5; abundance: many; d_gene: -; v_gene: TRBV7-2; CDR3aa: CASSPENLRETQYF; CDR3nt: TGTGCCAGCAGCCCGGAGAATCTTAGGGAGACCCAGTACTTC
j_gene: TRBJ2-3; abundance: many; d_gene: -; v_gene: TRBV6-2/TRBV6-3; CDR3aa: CASSSRVAEGNTQYF; CDR3nt: TGTGCCAGCAGTTCCCGGGTAGCGGAGGGAAATACGCAGTATTTT
j_gene: TRBJ2-1; abundance: many; d_gene: TRBD1; v_gene: TRBV7-2; CDR3aa: CASAARGRVDEQFF; CDR3nt: TGTGCCAGCGCGGCCAGGGGGCGCGTGGATGAGCAGTTCTTC
j_gene: TRBJ1-1; abundance: many; d_gene: -; v_gene: TRBV3-1; CDR3aa: CASSQLMGGTEAFF; CDR3nt: TGTGCCAGCAGCCAACTTATGGGGGGCACTGAAGCTTTCTTT
j_gene: TRBJ2-7; abundance: many; d_gene: TRBD1; v_gene: TRBV7-2; CDR3aa: CASSPTGLIYEQYF; CDR3nt: TGTGCCAGCAGCCCGACAGGGCTAATCTACGAGCAGTACTTC
j_gene: TRBJ2-1; abundance: many; d_gene: TRBD2; v_gene: TRBV12-3/TRBV12-4; CDR3aa: CASSLATSGRHEQFF; CDR3nt: TGTGCCAGCAGTTTAGCAACTAGCGGGAGACATGAGCAGTTCTTC
j_gene: TRBJ2-5; abundance: many; d_gene: TRBD2; v_gene: TRBV11-2; CDR3aa: CASSLFLTGGREETQYF; CDR3nt: TGTGCCAGCAGCTTATTCCTCACGGGGGGGAGGGAAGAGACCCAGTACTTC
j_gene: TRBJ2-3; abundance: many; d_gene: TRBD1; v_gene: TRBV2; CDR3aa: CASRFDRGSADTQYF; CDR3nt: TGTGCCAGCAGGTTTGACAGGGGCTCCGCAGATACGCAGTATTTT
j_gene: TRBJ2-5; abundance: -; d_gene: -; v_gene: TRBV20-1; CDR3aa: CSGGGQNQETQYF; CDR3nt: TGCAGTGGGGGGGGACAGAACCAAGAGACCCAGTACTTC